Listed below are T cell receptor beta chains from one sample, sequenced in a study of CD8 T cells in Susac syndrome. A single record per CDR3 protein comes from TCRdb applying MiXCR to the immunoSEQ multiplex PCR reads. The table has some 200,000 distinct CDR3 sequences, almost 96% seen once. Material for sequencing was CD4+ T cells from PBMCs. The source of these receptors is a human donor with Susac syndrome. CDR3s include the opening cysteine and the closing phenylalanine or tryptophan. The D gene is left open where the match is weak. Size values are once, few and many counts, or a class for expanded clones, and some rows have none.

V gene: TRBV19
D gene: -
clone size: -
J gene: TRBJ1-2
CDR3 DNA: TGTGCCAGTAGCCTGGGGGCGGACTATGGCTACACCTTC
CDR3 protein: CASSLGADYGYTF

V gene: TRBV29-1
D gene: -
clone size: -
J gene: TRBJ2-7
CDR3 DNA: TGCAGCGTTGAAGGGGCAGGTCACTACGAGCAGTACTTC
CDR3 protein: CSVEGAGHYEQYF

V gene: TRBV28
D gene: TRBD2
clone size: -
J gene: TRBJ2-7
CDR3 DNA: TGTGCCAGCAGTTTCCGGGGGGGCTCGTACGAGCAGTACTTC
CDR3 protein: CASSFRGGSYEQYF

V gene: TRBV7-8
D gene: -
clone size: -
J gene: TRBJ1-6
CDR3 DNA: TGTGCCAGCAGCTTAGCCTGGTCACCCCTCCACTTT
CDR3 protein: CASSLAWSPLHF

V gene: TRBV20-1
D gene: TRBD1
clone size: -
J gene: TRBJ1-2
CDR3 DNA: TGCAGTGCCCTTGGGACAGGACCCTATGGCTACACCTTC
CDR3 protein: CSALGTGPYGYTF

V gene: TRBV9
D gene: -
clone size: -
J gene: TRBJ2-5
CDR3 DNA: TGTGCCAGGACAGAAAACCAAGAGACCCAGTACTTC
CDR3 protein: CARTENQETQYF

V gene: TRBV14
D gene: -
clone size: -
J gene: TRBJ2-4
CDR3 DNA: TGTGCCAGCAGCCACGAAGGACTCCAGTACTTC
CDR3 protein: CASSHEGLQYF

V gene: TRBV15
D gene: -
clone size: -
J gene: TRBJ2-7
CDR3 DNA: TGTGCCACCAGCAGAGATCGGTACGAGCAGTACTTC
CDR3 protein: CATSRDRYEQYF

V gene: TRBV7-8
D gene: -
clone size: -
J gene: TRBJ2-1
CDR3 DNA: TGTGCCAGCAGCTTATTTACTGGCCCCGACAATGAGCAGTTCTTC
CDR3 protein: CASSLFTGPDNEQFF

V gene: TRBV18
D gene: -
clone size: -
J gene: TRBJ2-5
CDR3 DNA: TGTGCCAGCTCACCAGGATTGGGCAGTCAAGAGACCCAGTACTTC
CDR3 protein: CASSPGLGSQETQYF

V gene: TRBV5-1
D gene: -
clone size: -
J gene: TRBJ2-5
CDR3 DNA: TGCGCCAGCAGCTTGCTGGGGTGGTGGCTGGCCCGGATGACTGGGACCCAGTACTTC
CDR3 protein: CASSLLGWWLARMTGTQYF

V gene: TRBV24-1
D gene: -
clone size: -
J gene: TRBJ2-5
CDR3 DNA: TGTGCCACCAGTCAGGGAACAGGGATTTCACAAGAGACCCAGTACTTC
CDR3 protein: CATSQGTGISQETQYF

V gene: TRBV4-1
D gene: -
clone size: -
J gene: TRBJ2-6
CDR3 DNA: TGCGCCAGCAGCCAAGAGACAGTTGGGGCCAACGTCCTGACTTTC
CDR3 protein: CASSQETVGANVLTF

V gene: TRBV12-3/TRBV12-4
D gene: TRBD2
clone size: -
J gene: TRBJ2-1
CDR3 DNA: TGTGCCAGCAGTTTTAGGTCTAGCGGGGACAATGAGCAGTTCTTC
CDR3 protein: CASSFRSSGDNEQFF

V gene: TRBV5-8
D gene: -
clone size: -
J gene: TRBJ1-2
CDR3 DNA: TGTGCCAGCAGCTCCCTGATGGAGGGCTACACCTTC
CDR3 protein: CASSSLMEGYTF

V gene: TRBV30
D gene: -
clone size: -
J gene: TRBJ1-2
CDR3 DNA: TGTGCCCAAAGAAACTATGGCTACACCTTC
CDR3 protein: CAQRNYGYTF

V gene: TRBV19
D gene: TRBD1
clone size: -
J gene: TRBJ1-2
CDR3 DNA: TGTGCCAGTAGTATAGGACAGGGACCCTATGGCTACACCTTC
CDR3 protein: CASSIGQGPYGYTF

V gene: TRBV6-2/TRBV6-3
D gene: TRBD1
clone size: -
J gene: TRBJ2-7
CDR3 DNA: TGTGCCAGCAGGTCAACAGGGGATGCTGGTGACTTC
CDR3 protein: CASRSTGDAGDF

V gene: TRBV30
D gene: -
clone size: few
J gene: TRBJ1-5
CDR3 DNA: TGTGCCTGGAGGGCGGGGCACAGCAATCAGCCCCAGCATTTT
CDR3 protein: CAWRAGHSNQPQHF

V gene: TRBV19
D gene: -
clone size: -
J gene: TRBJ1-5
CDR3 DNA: TGTGCCAGTAGTATAGCCTCCTATCAGCCCCAGCATTTT
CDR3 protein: CASSIASYQPQHF

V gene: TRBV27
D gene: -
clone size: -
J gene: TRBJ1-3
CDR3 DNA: TGTGCCAGCAGTTCAAGGACGCCGAGCTCTGGAAACACCATATATTTT
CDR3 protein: CASSSRTPSSGNTIYF

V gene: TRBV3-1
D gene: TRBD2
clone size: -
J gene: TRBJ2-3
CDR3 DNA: TGTGCCAGCAGCCAAGATCCAGCGGGGAGCACAGATACGCAGTATTTT
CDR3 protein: CASSQDPAGSTDTQYF

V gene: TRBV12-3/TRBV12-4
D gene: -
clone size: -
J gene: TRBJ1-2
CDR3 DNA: TGTGCCAGCAGTTCCGAAGGTGGCTACACCTTC
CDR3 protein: CASSSEGGYTF

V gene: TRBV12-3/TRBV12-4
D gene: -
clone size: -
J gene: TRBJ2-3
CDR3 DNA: TGTGCCAGCAGTTTCGTGGTGGGGGGCAAAGATACGCAGTATTTT
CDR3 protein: CASSFVVGGKDTQYF

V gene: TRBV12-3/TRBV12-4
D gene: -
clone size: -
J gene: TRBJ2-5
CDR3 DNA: TGTGCCAGCAGTACGTCCTTCCAAGAGACCCAGTACTTC
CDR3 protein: CASSTSFQETQYF

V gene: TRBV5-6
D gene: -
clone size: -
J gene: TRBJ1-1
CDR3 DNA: TGTGCCAGCATCGGCAGGGCGTTCGCTGAAGCTTTCTTT
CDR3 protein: CASIGRAFAEAFF

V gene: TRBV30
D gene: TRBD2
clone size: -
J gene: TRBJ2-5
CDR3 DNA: TGTGCCTGGAGTGTAGCGGGGGGGACCCAAGAGACCCAGTACTTC
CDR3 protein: CAWSVAGGTQETQYF

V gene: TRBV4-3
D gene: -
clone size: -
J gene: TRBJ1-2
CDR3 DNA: TGCGCCAGCAGCCAAGATCGGGCCATTTATGGCTACACCTTC
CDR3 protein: CASSQDRAIYGYTF

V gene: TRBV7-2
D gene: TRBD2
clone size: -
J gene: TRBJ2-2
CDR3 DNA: TGTGCCAGCAGCCCCTCCTCTAGCGGGGGGGCCGCCGGGGAGCTGTTTTTT
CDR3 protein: CASSPSSSGGAAGELFF

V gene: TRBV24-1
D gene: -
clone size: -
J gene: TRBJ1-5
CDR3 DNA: TGTGCCACCAGTGATCGGGGTATCGGGCCCCAGCATTTT
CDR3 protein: CATSDRGIGPQHF

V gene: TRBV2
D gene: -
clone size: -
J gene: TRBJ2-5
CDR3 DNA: TGTGCCAGCAGTGCGACTACTATCCAAGAGACCCAGTACTTC
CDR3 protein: CASSATTIQETQYF

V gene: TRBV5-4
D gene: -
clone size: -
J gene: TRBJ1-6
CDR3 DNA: TGTGCCAGCAGCCCCGGGGCAGGGAATTCACCCCTCCACTTT
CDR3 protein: CASSPGAGNSPLHF

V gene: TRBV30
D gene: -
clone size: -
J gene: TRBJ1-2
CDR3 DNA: TGTGCCTGGAATTCAGCCGGTTGGGGCTACACCTTC
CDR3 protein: CAWNSAGWGYTF

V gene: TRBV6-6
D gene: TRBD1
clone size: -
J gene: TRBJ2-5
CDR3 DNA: TGTGCCAGCAGTTACGGGACAGGGGAGACCCAGTACTTC
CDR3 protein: CASSYGTGETQYF

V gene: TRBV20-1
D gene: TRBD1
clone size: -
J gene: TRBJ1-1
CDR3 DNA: TGCAGTGCCCCGGACAGGACTGAAGCTTTCTTT
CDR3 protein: CSAPDRTEAFF

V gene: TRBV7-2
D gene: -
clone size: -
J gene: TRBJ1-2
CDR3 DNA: TGTGCCAGCAGCTTAGAGTGGGTTCCCCCCCCTGGCTACACCTTC
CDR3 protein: CASSLEWVPPPGYTF

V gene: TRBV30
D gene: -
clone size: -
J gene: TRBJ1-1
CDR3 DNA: TGTGCCTGGAGTGACCCGAGGACCTGGGGAGTGAACACTGAAGCTTTCTTT
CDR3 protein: CAWSDPRTWGVNTEAFF

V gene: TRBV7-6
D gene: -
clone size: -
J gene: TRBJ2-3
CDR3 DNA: TGTGCCAGCAGCTTAAGTAGCCAAATCACAGATACGCAGTATTTT
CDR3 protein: CASSLSSQITDTQYF

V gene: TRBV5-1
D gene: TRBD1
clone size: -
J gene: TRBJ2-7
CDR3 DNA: TGCGCCAGCAGCTTGGAGAGGGACAGGCCATACGAGCAGTACTTC
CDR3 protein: CASSLERDRPYEQYF

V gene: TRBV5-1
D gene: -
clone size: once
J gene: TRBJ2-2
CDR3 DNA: TGCGCCAGCAGCCTCGGGCCGAACACCGGGGAGCTGTTTTTT
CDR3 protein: CASSLGPNTGELFF

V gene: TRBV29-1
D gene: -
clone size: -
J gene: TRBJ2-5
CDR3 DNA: TGCAGCGTTGAACCCCCCTTCCAAGAGACCCAGTACTTC
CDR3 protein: CSVEPPFQETQYF

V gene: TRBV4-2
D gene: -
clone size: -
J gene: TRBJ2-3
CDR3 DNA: TGTGCCAGCAGCCAAGACTACGCAATTGATACGCAGTATTTT
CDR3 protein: CASSQDYAIDTQYF

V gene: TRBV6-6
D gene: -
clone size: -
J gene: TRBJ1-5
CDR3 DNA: TGTGCCAGCAGTTGGCGACAAAGTCAGCCCCAGCATTTT
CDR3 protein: CASSWRQSQPQHF

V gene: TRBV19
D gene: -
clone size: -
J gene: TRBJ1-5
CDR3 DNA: TGTGCCAGTACCAAGTCCCTGGACAATAGCAATCAGCCCCAGCATTTT
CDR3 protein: CASTKSLDNSNQPQHF

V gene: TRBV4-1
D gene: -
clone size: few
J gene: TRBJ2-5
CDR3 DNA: TGCGCCAGCAGCCAAGGGGGCTGGGAGACCCAGTACTTC
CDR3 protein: CASSQGGWETQYF

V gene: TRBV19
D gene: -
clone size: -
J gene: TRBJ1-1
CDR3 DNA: TGTGCCAGTAGTATATTTGGACGGATGAACACTGAAGCTTTCTTT
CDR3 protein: CASSIFGRMNTEAFF

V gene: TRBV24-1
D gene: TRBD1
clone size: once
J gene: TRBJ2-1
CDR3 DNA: TGTGCCACCAGTGATTCCGGGACAGGGCAGTTCGATGAGCAGTTCTTC
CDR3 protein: CATSDSGTGQFDEQFF

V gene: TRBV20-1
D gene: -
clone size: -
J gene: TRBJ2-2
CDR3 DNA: TGCAGTGCTAGATTGTCAGTGAACACCGGGGAGCTGTTTTTT
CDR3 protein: CSARLSVNTGELFF

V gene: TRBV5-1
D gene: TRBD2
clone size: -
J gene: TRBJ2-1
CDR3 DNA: TGCGCCAGCAGCTTGGTCCAGCGGGGGGACGATGAGCAGTTCTTC
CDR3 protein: CASSLVQRGDDEQFF

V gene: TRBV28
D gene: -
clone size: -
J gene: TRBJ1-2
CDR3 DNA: TGTGCCAGCAGCTTGGGGCACCTGAACTATGGCTACACCTTC
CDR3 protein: CASSLGHLNYGYTF

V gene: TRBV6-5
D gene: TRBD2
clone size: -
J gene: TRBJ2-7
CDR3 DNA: TGTGCCAGCACCTCCCCGGGAGGACGGTACGAGCAGTACTTC
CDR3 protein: CASTSPGGRYEQYF

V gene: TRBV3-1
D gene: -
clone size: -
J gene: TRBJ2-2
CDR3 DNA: TGTGCCAGCATCTCCCAGGGGAACACCGGGGAGCTGTTTTTT
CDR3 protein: CASISQGNTGELFF